What follows describes a single T cell receptor (beta chain). What it recognizes is unknown. These data come from a study of shared clonotypes between healthy human individuals. General study points: Collection of samples was limited to blood; tissue repertoires likely differ.

Germline lookup yields CDR1 SGHRS and CDR2 YFSETQ. The junction had 5 bases not matched to a gene; V was cut back by 0 bases and J by 8 bases. This CDR3 is 15 amino acids long. Here immunoSEQ multiplex PCR was the method, and the copy in TCRdb shows in-frame clones only, minus some. The sample lists over 850,000 clones, approximately 80% seen once, with roughly 0.56% in the top ten. The donor cohort consisted entirely of Caucasian adults residing in Nashville, Tennessee. The material sequenced was memory CD4+ T cells from PBMCs. Subset here: CD45RA-negative fraction. The TCR originated in a young man in good health. Some clones in this sample may be carry-over from other donors' samples. This chain joins TRBV5-1 and TRBJ2-1; 10 bases agree with TRBD2. CDR3 sequence (DNA): TGCGCCAGCAGCTTGGTGGAAGCGGGAGGGTATGAGCAGTTCTTC. Translated: CASSLVEAGGYEQFF.